This entry is about one T cell receptor beta chain. Antigen: not known. The sample comes from a study of STAT5B mutations in CD4+ large granular lymphocyte leukemia. Regarding the study as a whole: Patient CD4-sorted repertoires looked more clonal than healthy CD4+ repertoires, even without putative leukemic clones. Roughly a quarter of private leukemic clonotypes occurred rarely in other patients' non-leukemic repertoires.

The CDR3 runs 17 residues. V shed 2 bases and J 5 bases; nucleotides not matched to a gene: 10. Germline V gene lookup returns CDR1 SGHNT and CDR2 YENEEA. The method was immunoSEQ multiplex PCR; TCRdb's version includes in-frame clones alone and lacks a portion of them. The sample has about 31,000 clones, roughly 70% seen once. V and J are TRBV11-3 and TRBJ2-7, with 12 bases matching TRBD2. Material: CD4+ T cells from blood buffy coats. The source is a human donor in good health. CDR3 sequence (DNA): TGTGCCAGCAGCTTATCCCCGACTAGCGGGAGTCGCAACGAGCAGTACTTC. It yields the protein CASSLSPTSGSRNEQYF.